A single sample is the source of the 3 T cell receptor beta chains below, sequenced in a study of blood T cell repertoires in COVID-19. Sequencing used immunoSEQ multiplex PCR; TCRdb keeps in-frame clones, though not all of them. The table records some 200,000 clones, approximately 80% of them present only once. The specimen was peripheral blood. Receptor source: a woman aged 40 to 50 with COVID-19, enrolled during active disease.

This clone was seen more than once but under ten times. The chain employs TRBV27 and TRBJ2-1; 10 bases match TRBD2. The CDR3 has 17 amino acids. Per the germline V gene, CDR1 is MNHEY and CDR2 is SMNVEV (reference sequence). V was pared by 6 bases and J by 0 bases, with 8 bases of the junction left unmatched. The DNA for the CDR3 is TGTGCCAGCAGAGGACTAGCGGCACCGAGCTCCTACAATGAGCAGTTCTTC. Translation: CASRGLAAPSSYNEQFF.

The V and J genes are TRBV19 and TRBJ2-1; TRBD2 might be the D (6 bases). Deletions cut 6 bases from V and 8 bases from J, with 14 bases between. CDR1 LNHDA and CDR2 SQIVND come from the germline V gene (reference sequence). CDR3 size: 13 residues. The CDR3 nucleotides are TGTGCCAGTAGGATGGGGGGAACCCATGAGCAGTTCTTC. This gives the protein CASRMGGTHEQFF.

The chain combines TRBV28 with TRBJ2-7; 8 bases match TRBD1. The V gene end was trimmed by 2 bases and the J gene end by 0 bases; junction bases not matched to a gene: 3. The germline gives CDR1 MDHEN, CDR2 SYDVKM. The CDR3 loop spans 15 amino acids. The CDR3 loop is CASSLRDRSSYEQYF. CDR3 nucleotide sequence: TGTGCCAGCAGTTTAAGGGACAGGTCCTCCTACGAGCAGTACTTC.